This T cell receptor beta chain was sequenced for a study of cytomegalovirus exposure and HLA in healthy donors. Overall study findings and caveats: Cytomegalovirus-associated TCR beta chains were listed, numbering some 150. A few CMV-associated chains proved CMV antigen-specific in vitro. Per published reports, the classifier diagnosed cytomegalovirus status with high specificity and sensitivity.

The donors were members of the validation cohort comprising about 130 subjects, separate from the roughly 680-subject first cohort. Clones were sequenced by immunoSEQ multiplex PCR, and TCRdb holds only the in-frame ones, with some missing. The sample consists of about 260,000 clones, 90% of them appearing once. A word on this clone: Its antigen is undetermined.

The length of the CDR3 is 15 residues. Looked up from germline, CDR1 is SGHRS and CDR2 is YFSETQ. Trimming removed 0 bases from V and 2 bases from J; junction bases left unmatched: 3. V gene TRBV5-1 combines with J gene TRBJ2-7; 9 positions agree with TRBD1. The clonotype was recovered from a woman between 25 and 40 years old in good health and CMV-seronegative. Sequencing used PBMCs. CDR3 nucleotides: TGCGCCAGCAGCTTGGGACAGGGGGGGACCTACGAGCAGTACTTC. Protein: CASSLGQGGTYEQYF.